The entry below gives a single TCR beta chain sequence along with its context. Distinct nucleotide sequences in the sample also encode this CDR3. The repertoire was sequenced with immunoSEQ multiplex PCR; TCRdb's copy has only in-frame clones and lacks some. The sample records around 430,000 clones, approximately 88% being singletons. This record comes from a study of blood T cell repertoires in COVID-19. As for the study in general: T cells, B-cell-depleted T cells, or PBMCs supplied cDNA or gDNA.

V shed 6 bases, J shed 2 bases, and the junction held 3 bases outside the gene matches. The CDR3 extends over 13 amino acids. Germline V CDR1 and CDR2: SEHNR, FQNEAQ (reference sequence). While infection was still active, Seattle patients were enrolled and then followed longitudinally. The V gene is TRBV7-9, the J gene TRBJ1-2; TRBD1 aligns across 7 bases. The sequencing input was peripheral blood. The receptor comes from a woman aged 50 to 65 with COVID-19, enrolled during active disease. This CDR3 is CASSLQGNYGYTF. In DNA form, the CDR3 reads TGTGCCAGCAGTCTACAGGGGAACTATGGCTACACCTTC.